Described below is a single T cell receptor beta chain sequence and its context. Trimming removed 5 bases at V and 5 bases at J, with 13 bases between. The CDR3 extends over 13 amino acids. The germline V gene has CDR1 SGHNT and CDR2 YYREEE (reference sequence). This sample is part of a study of T cell repertoires in MIS-A myocarditis. Profiling relied on immunoSEQ multiplex PCR, and the TCRdb table lists in-frame clones only, not all of them. The sample shows 760 or so clones, roughly 84% of them seen only once. The TCR sequence derives from a man aged 18 to 30 with fulminant myocarditis from multisystem inflammatory syndrome in adults (MIS-A) after COVID-19. The rearrangement joins TRBV5-4 to TRBJ2-5, with D maybe TRBD2 (6 bases). Sequencing used pericardium tissue obtained at autopsy. In DNA form, the CDR3 reads TGTGCCAGCAGTCTAGCGAGACAGGAGACCCAGTACTTC. It translates to CASSLARQETQYF.